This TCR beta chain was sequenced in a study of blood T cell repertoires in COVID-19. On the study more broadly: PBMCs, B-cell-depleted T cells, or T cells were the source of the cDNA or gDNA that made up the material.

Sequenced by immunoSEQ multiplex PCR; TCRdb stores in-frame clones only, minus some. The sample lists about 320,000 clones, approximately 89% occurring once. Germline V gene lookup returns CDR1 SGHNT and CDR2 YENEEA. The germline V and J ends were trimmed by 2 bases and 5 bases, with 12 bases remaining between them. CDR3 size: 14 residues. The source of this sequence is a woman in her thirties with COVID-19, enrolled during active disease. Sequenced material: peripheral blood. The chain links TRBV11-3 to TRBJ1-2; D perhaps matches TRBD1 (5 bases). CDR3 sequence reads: CASSLWGRVYGYTF. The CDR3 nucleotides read TGTGCCAGCAGCTTATGGGGCAGGGTTTATGGCTACACCTTC.